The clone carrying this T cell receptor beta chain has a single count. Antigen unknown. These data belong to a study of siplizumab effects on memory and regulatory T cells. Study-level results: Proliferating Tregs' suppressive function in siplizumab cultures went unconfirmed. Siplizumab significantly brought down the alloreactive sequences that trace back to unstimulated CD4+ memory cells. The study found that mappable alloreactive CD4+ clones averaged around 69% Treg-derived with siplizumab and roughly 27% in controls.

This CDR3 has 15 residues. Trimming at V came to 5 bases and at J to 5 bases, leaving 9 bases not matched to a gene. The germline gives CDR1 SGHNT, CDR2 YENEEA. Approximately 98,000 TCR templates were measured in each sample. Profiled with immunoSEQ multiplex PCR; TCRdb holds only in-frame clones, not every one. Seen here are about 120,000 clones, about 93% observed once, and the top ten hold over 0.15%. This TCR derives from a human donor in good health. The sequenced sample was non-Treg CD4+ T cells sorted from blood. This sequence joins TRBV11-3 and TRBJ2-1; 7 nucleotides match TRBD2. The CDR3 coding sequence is TGTGCCAGCAGCCCTAGCGGATCTCCCCACAATGAGCAGTTCTTC. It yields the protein CASSPSGSPHNEQFF.